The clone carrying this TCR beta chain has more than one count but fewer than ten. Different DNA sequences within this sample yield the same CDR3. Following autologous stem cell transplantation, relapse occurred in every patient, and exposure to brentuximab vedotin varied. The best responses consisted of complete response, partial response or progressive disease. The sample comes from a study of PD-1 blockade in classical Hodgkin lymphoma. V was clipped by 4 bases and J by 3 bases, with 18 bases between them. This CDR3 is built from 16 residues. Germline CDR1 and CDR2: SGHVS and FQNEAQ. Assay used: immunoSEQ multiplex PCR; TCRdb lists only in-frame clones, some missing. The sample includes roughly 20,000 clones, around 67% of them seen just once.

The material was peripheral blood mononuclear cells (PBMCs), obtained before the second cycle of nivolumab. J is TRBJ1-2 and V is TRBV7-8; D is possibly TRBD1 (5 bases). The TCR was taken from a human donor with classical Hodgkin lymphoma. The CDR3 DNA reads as TGTGCCAGCAGCTCCTCCTTTTCAGGGATAGACTATGGCTACACCTTC. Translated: CASSSSFSGIDYGYTF.